The source of this TCR beta chain is a study of molecular identifiers for immune sequencing clone quantification. Study-level points and caveats: Sharing of a barcode by identical TCR molecules could cause highly expanded clone sizes to be underestimated. More than 98% of effector molecules, versus under 1% of naive-cell molecules, belonged to clones above 20 RNA copies.

TCRdb used MiXCR to reprocess the PCR reads, holding one entry per CDR3 protein. The sample contains around 470,000 distinct CDR3 sequences, 25% of which appear only once. The CDR3 covers 12 residues. Trimming shortened V by 2 bases and J by 13 bases, and 15 bases separated the two germline ends. The germline gives CDR1 GTSNPN, CDR2 SVGIG (reference sequence). Concerning this clonotype itself: The target antigen is unknown.

Sorted cells numbering roughly 18,000 to 1,100,000, with 10%, 30% or 50% RNA, yielded the naive CD8 libraries. This sequence was found in a human donor in good health. Some libraries in this study had Jurkat cell RNA spiked in. This chain joins TRBV30 and TRBJ2-1; a possible D gene is TRBD2 (6 bases). The sequenced sample consisted of naive CD8+ T cells from blood, with Jurkat cell RNA spiked in. Subset noted: FACS-sorted CD8+CD4-CCR7+CD45RA+ naive T cells. The CDR3 DNA sequence: TGTGCCTGGAGTTCCCTGACTAGTCCTCAGTTCTTC. This codes for CAWSSLTSPQFF.